This TCR beta chain was retrieved from a study of blood T cell repertoires in COVID-19. As for the study in general: Samples taken during acute and convalescent COVID-19 were collected in the United States, Italy and Spain. The analysed material was cDNA or gDNA that came from T cells, B-cell-depleted T cells, or PBMCs.

A single count supports this clone. Per the study methods: From reference gene primer amplification, estimates of nucleated cell counts were derived. Profiled with immunoSEQ multiplex PCR; TCRdb holds only in-frame clones, not every one. The D gene and trimming were derived from the DNA, and the V and J assignments and clone size from that table. The sample lists around 300,000 clones; around nine tenths were seen once. The V gene end was trimmed by 4 bases and the J gene end by 4 bases; junction bases not matched to a gene: 13. CDR3 size: 16 residues. The germline V gene has CDR1 MGHRA and CDR2 YSYEKL.

The TCR comes from a woman in her thirties or forties who had recovered from COVID-19. The V gene is TRBV4-1, the J gene TRBJ2-7; TRBD1 matches 7 bases. Specimen: peripheral blood. CDR3: CASSPRGQGGLYEQYF. For the CDR3, the DNA is TGCGCCAGCAGCCCACGCGGACAAGGGGGCCTATACGAGCAGTACTTC.